Below, 21 T cell receptor beta chains from the same sample are listed, as sequenced in a study of CD8 T cells in Susac syndrome. The authors reverse transcribed roughly 0.5 to 1 ug RNA with random hexamers. TCRdb reprocessed the immunoSEQ multiplex PCR reads with MiXCR, giving one entry per CDR3 protein. The sample includes some 58,000 distinct CDR3 sequences, about 95% of them seen just once. Sequencing was performed on CD8+ T cells from PBMCs. The receptor set was obtained from a human donor with Susac syndrome.

The rearrangement links TRBV11-2 to TRBJ1-4; no clear D gene. Germline V gene sequence: CDR1 SGHAT, CDR2 FQNNGV. The V end was cut by 0 bases, the J end by 8 bases, with 16 bases between. CDR3 length: 16 residues. CDR3 region: CASSLDRGRLGEKLFF. The CDR3 nucleotides read TGTGCCAGCAGCTTAGATCGTGGCAGGCTAGGGGAAAAACTGTTTTTT.

This clonotype came up once. The rearrangement uses TRBV28 and TRBJ2-5, with 9 bases matching TRBD1. Trimming took 8 bases from V and 2 from J; bases not matched to a gene: 6. CDR3 length equals 14 residues. Germline V gene sequence: CDR1 MDHEN, CDR2 SYDVKM. CDR3 residues: CASGRDREQETQYF. The CDR3 DNA reads TGTGCCAGCGGTAGGGACAGGGAACAAGAGACCCAGTACTTC.

This clonotype was seen only once. V is TRBV7-3 and J is TRBJ2-7; D unclear. V lost 5 bases and J lost 5, with 13 bases in between. CDR1 and CDR2 (germline): SGHTA, FQGTGA. The CDR3 consists of 13 residues. This CDR3 reads CASSADRAHEQYF. The CDR3 nucleotides are TGTGCCAGCAGCGCGGACCGCGCCCACGAGCAGTACTTC.

The V and J genes are TRBV10-3 and TRBJ2-7, with D perhaps assigned TRBD1 or TRBD2 (5 bases each). The CDR3 contains 14 residues. Germline V gene lookup returns CDR1 ENHRY and CDR2 SYGVKD. Trimming took off 6 bases at V and 2 bases at J, with 14 bases between the two ends. The CDR3 DNA is TGTGCCATCAGCCTAGGGACCGCCGCCTACGAGCAGTACTTC. This gives the protein CAISLGTAAYEQYF.

This clonotype was detected a few times. The rearrangement uses TRBV7-6 and TRBJ2-3; D is uncertain. The CDR3 runs 12 residues. Germline V gives CDR1 SGHVS, CDR2 FNYEAQ. V was trimmed by 4 bases and J by 0 bases, leaving 2 bases between them. The CDR3 reads CASSSSTDTQYF. DNA for the CDR3: TGTGCCAGCAGCTCTAGCACAGATACGCAGTATTTT.

This chain connects TRBV7-8 to TRBJ1-2; D call uncertain. Germline loops: CDR1 SGHVS, CDR2 FQNEAQ. The CDR3 covers 14 residues. The V end was cut by 5 bases, the J end by 8 bases, with 18 bases between. The CDR3 here is CASSTMTSPMGYTF. In DNA form, the CDR3 reads TGTGCCAGCAGCACCATGACAAGTCCTATGGGCTACACCTTC. Looking up the rest from reference TRBV7-8 and TRBJ1-2 gives the full variable domain: GAGVSQSPRYKVAKRGQDVALRCDPISGHVSLFWYQQALGQGPEFLTYFQNEAQLDKSGLPSDRFFAERPEGSVSTLKIQRTQQEDSAVYLCASSTMTSPMGYTFGSGTRLTVV.

The chain couples TRBV3-1 to TRBJ1-1; tentative D call: TRBD1 (5 bases). Germline CDR1 is LGHDT and CDR2 is YNNKEL (reference sequence). This CDR3 contains 16 residues. Trimming removed 1 base from V and 0 bases from J, with 12 bases in between. Here the CDR3 reads CASSQGWGRMNTEAFF. CDR3 DNA: TGTGCCAGCAGCCAAGGGTGGGGCCGCATGAACACTGAAGCTTTCTTT.

The chain couples TRBV30 to TRBJ2-1, with 9 bases that match TRBD1. Trimming took 3 bases from V and 7 from J; bases not matched to a gene: 10. CDR1 and CDR2 from the germline V gene are GTSNPN and SVGIG (reference sequence). This CDR3 has 15 residues. CDR3 sequence reads: CAWRPGTGSFNEQFF. CDR3 bases: TGTGCCTGGAGGCCCGGGACAGGGAGTTTTAATGAGCAGTTCTTC.

The chain couples TRBV28 to TRBJ2-7; D tentatively fits TRBD1 or TRBD2 (6 bases each). CDR3 length: 15 residues. Germline V gives CDR1 MDHEN, CDR2 SYDVKM. Trimming cost V 2 bases and J 4 bases, with 15 bases left between them. CDR3 in DNA: TGTGCCAGCAGTTTAACCTCCGAGGGGGGTTACGAGCAGTACTTC. Its translation is CASSLTSEGGYEQYF. The variable domain in full, completed from reference TRBV28 and TRBJ2-7, reads DVKVTQSSRYLVKRTGEKVFLECVQDMDHENMFWYRQDPGLGLRLIYFSYDVKMKEKGDIPEGYSVSREKKERFSLILESASTNQTSMYLCASSLTSEGGYEQYFGPGTRLTVT.

The V and J genes are TRBV7-8 and TRBJ1-6; D perhaps matches TRBD1 (5 bases). Trimming took 6 bases from V and 3 from J, leaving 12 bases between them. This CDR3 is 15 amino acids long. CDR1 and CDR2 (germline): SGHVS, FQNEAQ. The CDR3 region is CASSPGPRYNSPLHF. The CDR3, as DNA: TGTGCCAGCAGTCCAGGGCCCCGCTATAATTCACCCCTCCACTTT. Together with reference TRBV7-8 and TRBJ1-6, the CDR3 gives the full variable domain: GAGVSQSPRYKVAKRGQDVALRCDPISGHVSLFWYQQALGQGPEFLTYFQNEAQLDKSGLPSDRFFAERPEGSVSTLKIQRTQQEDSAVYLCASSPGPRYNSPLHFGNGTRLTVT.

This chain joins TRBV20-1 and TRBJ2-5, with 7 bases aligning to TRBD1. The CDR3 extends over 12 amino acids. V gave up 4 bases and J gave up 5 bases; unmatched junction bases: 4. Germline V gene data show CDR1 as DFQATT and CDR2 as SNEGSKA (reference sequence). The CDR3, as DNA: TGCAGTGCTACAACAGGGGAGGAGACCCAGTACTTC. This encodes CSATTGEETQYF.

CDR3 sequence: CASSPTSVLTDTQYF. The CDR3 DNA reads as TGTGCCAGCAGCCCGACTAGCGTGTTGACAGATACGCAGTATTTT. V is TRBV7-2 and J is TRBJ2-3; 8 bases agree with TRBD2. The germline V gene encodes CDR1 SGHTA and CDR2 FQGNSA. V shed 5 bases and J 3 bases; nucleotides not matched to a gene: 7. The CDR3 totals 15 residues.

The chain links TRBV12-3 or TRBV12-4 to TRBJ2-3; no clear D. The CDR3 runs 13 residues. With 6 bases removed from V and 6 bases from J, the gap between germline ends came to 13 bases. The CDR3 DNA reads as TGTGCCAGCAGGAGACCGCAGAGCGATACGCAGTATTTT. Translation: CASRRPQSDTQYF.

V usage is TRBV30 and J usage is TRBJ1-2; D is ambiguous. Germline CDR1 GTSNPN, CDR2 SVGIG (reference sequence). The CDR3 spans 12 residues. V lost 5 bases and J 6 bases, leaving 13 bases between the germline ends. The CDR3 loop is CAWVGLRDGYTF. The CDR3 DNA is TGTGCCTGGGTGGGTCTACGGGATGGCTACACCTTC.

The rearrangement links TRBV7-6 to TRBJ1-5; D ambiguous. The CDR3 covers 12 residues. Trimming took 10 bases from V and 1 from J, leaving 8 bases between them. CDR1 and CDR2 (germline): SGHVS, FNYEAQ. The CDR3 sequence is CATRWSNQPQHF. CDR3 nucleotides: TGTGCCACCCGGTGGAGCAATCAGCCCCAGCATTTT.

J is TRBJ1-5 and V is TRBV3-1; perhaps TRBD1 as D (5 bases). The CDR3 runs to 12 residues. Deletions cut 3 bases from V and 11 bases from J, with 11 bases between. Germline V gene sequence: CDR1 LGHDT, CDR2 YNNKEL (reference sequence). CDR3 region: CASSHTGGSQHF. The CDR3 DNA reads as TGTGCCAGCAGCCATACCGGGGGGTCCCAGCATTTT.

This chain connects TRBV4-1 to TRBJ1-1; D unclear. Trimming pared 3 bases from V and 1 base from J, leaving 21 bases between. Germline lookup yields CDR1 MGHRA and CDR2 YSYEKL. The CDR3 length is 18 residues. The CDR3: CASSHKLSLAHGNTEAFF. In nucleotides, the CDR3 is TGCGCCAGCAGCCACAAGTTAAGTTTGGCCCACGGGAACACTGAAGCTTTCTTT.

The rearrangement joins TRBV20-1 to TRBJ2-1; 7 bases line up with TRBD2. The CDR3 loop spans 12 amino acids. CDR1 is DFQATT, CDR2 SNEGSKA, per germline (reference sequence). V gave up 6 bases and J gave up 2 bases; unmatched junction bases: 1. Here the CDR3 reads CSAGTTYNEQFF. CDR3 bases: TGCAGTGCCGGGACTACCTACAATGAGCAGTTCTTC.

This chain joins TRBV6-5 and TRBJ2-7; weak D call: TRBD2 (6 bases). In germline, CDR1 is MNHEY, CDR2 SVGAGI. CDR3 length: 13 amino acids. V was shortened by 2 bases and J by 4 bases, with 9 bases between the two germline ends. CDR3 nucleotide sequence: TGTGCCAGCAGTTACGGGACTTCTTACGAGCAGTACTTC. Amino acids: CASSYGTSYEQYF.

V and J are TRBV15 and TRBJ2-7; D is undetermined. This CDR3 is built from 13 residues. V was clipped by 1 base and J by 0 bases, with 4 bases between them. Germline-derived CDR1 and CDR2 are LNHNV and YYDKDF (reference sequence). CDR3 loop: CATSRGSSYEQYF. CDR3 in DNA: TGTGCCACCAGCAGAGGTAGCTCCTACGAGCAGTACTTC. Based on the CDR3 plus reference TRBV15 and TRBJ2-7, the full variable domain is DAMVIQNPRYQVTQFGKPVTLSCSQTLNHNVMYWYQQKSSQAPKLLFHYYDKDFNNEADTPDNFQSRRPNTSFCFLDIRSPGLGDTAMYLCATSRGSSYEQYFGPGTRLTVT.

The chain is built from TRBV25-1 and TRBJ2-7, with D tentatively TRBD1 (5 bases). The CDR3 totals 16 residues. Germline V lookup: CDR1 MGHDK, CDR2 SYGVNS. V lost 1 base and J lost 2, with 15 bases in between. The CDR3 loop is CASSESVPRGAYEQYF. CDR3 nucleotides: TGTGCCAGCAGTGAATCCGTTCCTAGGGGCGCCTACGAGCAGTACTTC.